This TCR beta chain was found in a study of blood T cell repertoires in COVID-19. Across the study: Whether acute or convalescent, the COVID-19 samples came from the United States, Italy and Spain.

The authors' processing: Researchers report that nucleated cell counts were estimated from reference gene primer amplification. The repertoire was sequenced with immunoSEQ multiplex PCR; TCRdb's copy has only in-frame clones and lacks some. That table is the source of V, J and clone size, and D and trimming were worked out from the DNA. The sample has approximately 290,000 clones, approximately 85% seen once; the top ten hold about 1%. CDR3 size: 13 residues. With V trimmed by 7 bases and J by 8 bases, 9 bases remained unmatched. Germline-derived CDR1 and CDR2 are MNHEY and SVGAGI. Material for sequencing was peripheral blood. This clonotype was obtained from a human donor with COVID-19, enrolled during active disease. The donor label of this sample is uncertain. The chain recombines TRBV6-5 with TRBJ1-2; 8 positions match TRBD1. CDR3 sequence: CASIGTGPQGYTF. CDR3 coding DNA: TGTGCCAGCATCGGGACAGGCCCTCAAGGCTACACCTTC.